Listed below are T cell receptor beta chains from one sample, sequenced in a study of OX40 agonist ivuxolimab in advanced cancers. The method was immunoSEQ multiplex PCR; TCRdb's version includes in-frame clones alone and lacks a portion of them. The sample lists 40,000 to 50,000 clones, around 90% seen once, with approximately 53% in the top ten. Specimen: CD4+ or CD8+ T cells sorted from blood, collected in a trial of the OX40 agonist ivuxolimab. The receptors stem from an adult with an advanced solid tumor such as melanoma, head and neck, liver or kidney cancer. CDR3s include the opening cysteine and the closing phenylalanine or tryptophan. Expanded clones get a size class; other rows say once, few or many, or leave the size out.

v_gene,abundance,CDR3aa
TRBV11-2,-,CASSLEGLAPETQYF
TRBV28,once,CASSSAKGGYGYTF
TRBV2,-,CASRGQGADGYTF
TRBV14,-,CASSLSTGFTFRSETQYF
TRBV7-9,-,CASSPGTGRAGELFF
TRBV11-2,-,CASSLFEGKTQYF
TRBV11-2,-,CASSTNRGSYNEQFF
TRBV9,once,CASSVAETPFPGELFF
TRBV27,-,CASSPIQDNFYGYTF
TRBV7-8,-,CASSLHPGQGNTIYF
TRBV7-3,-,CASSPDSSSYNEQFF
TRBV9,-,CASSVAASGVKNTGELFF
TRBV6-5,-,CASSYYDRGTQYF
TRBV11-3,-,CASSLGGTSGFYEQFF
TRBV11-3,-,CASSPGQGKYGYTF
TRBV19,once,CASSIDRVTDTQYF
TRBV6-5,-,CASSPLGQVDYEQYF
TRBV6-4,-,CASSRSLTGELFF
TRBV7-2,-,CASSFTGSTEAFF
TRBV5-6,-,CASSRDRDSYNSPLHF
TRBV6-6,-,CASSYNGGSTEAFF
TRBV5-8,-,CASSLEGNLAARTGELFF
TRBV7-2,-,CASSSGTGGTGYTF
TRBV7-6,-,CASSLSGQTTDTQYF
TRBV6-1,-,CASSDPLQGSNQPQHF
TRBV19,-,CASSISSRSASHYGYTF
TRBV9,-,CASSSRLDWRDEQFF
TRBV6-1,-,CASSDSRTHSNQPQHF